The source of this T cell receptor (beta chain) is a study of regulatory T cells in long-lasting Graves disease. General study findings and limits: Under persistent disease, TRBV28, TRBJ1-2 and TRBJ2-5 were used preferentially.

A remark on this clonotype: The antigen remains undetermined.

The CDR3 extends over 13 amino acids. Germline trimming cut 10 bases from V and 0 bases from J; bases unmatched to any gene: 3. Germline CDR1 is MNHNS and CDR2 is SASEGT. Building of the TCR beta libraries involved iRepertoire HTBI primers and Arm-PCR of CDR3 regions. One entry per CDR3 protein results from TCRdb running MiXCR on the multiplex PCR reads. Of 350,000 to 500,000 distinct CDR3 sequences listed, roughly 15% are singletons. Time point in this sample: newly diagnosed GD, antithyroid drugs for less than 3 months. The TCR library was made from RNA extracted from PBMCs. Graves' disease diagnosis relied on American Thyroid Association guidelines. These data are also associated with another study on T cells in Graves' hyperthyroidism and ophthalmopathy. Per that study: Patients showing uncontrolled infection, other autoimmune disease, pregnancy or lactation were ineligible. The model identified upcoming ophthalmopathy a median approximately seven months ahead of onset.

The chain joins TRBV6-1 to TRBJ2-1; 7 positions match TRBD1. The TCR sequence derives from a woman aged 25-40 years with Graves disease. The specimen comprised peripheral blood mononuclear cells (PBMCs), sampled at new diagnosis, from a patient treated with antithyroid drugs. The DNA of the CDR3 is TGTGCCAAGACAGGGAGCTCCTACAATGAGCAGTTCTTC. Amino acid sequence: CAKTGSSYNEQFF.